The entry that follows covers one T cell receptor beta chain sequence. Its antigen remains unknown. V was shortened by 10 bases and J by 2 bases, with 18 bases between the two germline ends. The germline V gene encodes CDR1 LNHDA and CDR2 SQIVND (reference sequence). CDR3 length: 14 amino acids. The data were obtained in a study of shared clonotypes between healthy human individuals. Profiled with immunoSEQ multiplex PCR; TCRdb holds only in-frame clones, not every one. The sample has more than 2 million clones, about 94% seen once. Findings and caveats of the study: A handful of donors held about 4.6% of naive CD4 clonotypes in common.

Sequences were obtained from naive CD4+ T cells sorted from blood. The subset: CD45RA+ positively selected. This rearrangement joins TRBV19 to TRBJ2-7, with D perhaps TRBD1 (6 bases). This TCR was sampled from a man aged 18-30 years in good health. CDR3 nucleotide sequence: TGTGCCACCACCGGAAGGGACACCACCTACGAGCAGTACTTC. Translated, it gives CATTGRDTTYEQYF.